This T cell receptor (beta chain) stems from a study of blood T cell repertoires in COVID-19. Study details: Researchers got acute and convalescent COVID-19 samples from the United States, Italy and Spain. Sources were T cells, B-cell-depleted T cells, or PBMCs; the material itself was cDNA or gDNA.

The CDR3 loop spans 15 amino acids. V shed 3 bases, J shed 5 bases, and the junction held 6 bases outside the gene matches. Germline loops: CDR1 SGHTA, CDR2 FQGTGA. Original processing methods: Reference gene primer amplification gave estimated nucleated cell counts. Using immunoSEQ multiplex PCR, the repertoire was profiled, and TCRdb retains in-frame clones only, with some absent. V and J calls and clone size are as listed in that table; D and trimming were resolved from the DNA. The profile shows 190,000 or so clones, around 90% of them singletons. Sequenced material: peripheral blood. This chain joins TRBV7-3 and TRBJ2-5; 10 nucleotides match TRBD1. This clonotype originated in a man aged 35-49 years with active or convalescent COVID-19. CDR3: CASSLGTGVRETQYF. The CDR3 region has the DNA TGTGCCAGCAGCTTGGGGACAGGGGTTAGGGAGACCCAGTACTTC.